This is a list of T cell receptor beta chains from one sample in a study of Graves' ophthalmopathy and Graves' hyperthyroidism. In TCRdb, the multiplex PCR reads were re-called with MiXCR into one record per CDR3 protein. The repertoire consists of about 370,000 distinct CDR3 sequences, with roughly 17% occurring once and the leading ten covering roughly 2.4%. The sequenced sample consisted of peripheral blood. These receptors were collected from an adult woman with stable Graves' hyperthyroidism. The CDR3 runs from the conserved cysteine through the conserved F or W. A D gene is named only where the DNA matches it firmly. Size is stated for part of the rows, as once, few or many counts, or as a class when the clone is expanded.

v_gene	d_gene	j_gene	abundance	CDR3aa	CDR3nt
TRBV5-1	TRBD2	TRBJ2-2	many	CASSQIAGGPTGELFF	TGCGCCAGCAGCCAAATAGCGGGAGGGCCCACCGGGGAGCTGTTTTTT
TRBV2	NA	TRBJ1-5	NA	CASTLTQGQPQHF	TGTGCCAGCACCCTGACACAAGGGCAGCCCCAGCATTTT
TRBV12-3/TRBV12-4	NA	TRBJ1-5	many	CASSLRGGYQPQHF	TGTGCCAGCAGCCTAAGGGGGGGGTATCAGCCCCAGCATTTT
TRBV28	NA	TRBJ1-5	many	CASSLWGQPQHF	TGTGCCAGCAGTTTATGGGGCCAGCCCCAGCATTTT
TRBV10-3	NA	TRBJ2-7	many	CAISALSFNHYEQYF	TGTGCCATCAGTGCTTTATCATTCAACCACTACGAGCAGTACTTC
TRBV28	TRBD1	TRBJ1-3	many	CASSTKTGAGNTIYF	TGTGCCAGCAGCACAAAGACAGGGGCTGGAAACACCATATATTTT
TRBV11-2	NA	TRBJ2-7	many	CASSLDVGSDEQYF	TGTGCCAGCAGCTTAGATGTGGGATCGGACGAGCAGTACTTC
TRBV10-3	TRBD1	TRBJ2-3	NA	CAISNKGQGDSTDTQYF	TGTGCCATCAGCAACAAGGGGCAGGGGGATAGCACAGATACGCAGTATTTT
TRBV7-9	NA	TRBJ1-1	many	CASHVVRNTEAFF	TGTGCCAGCCATGTGGTCAGGAACACTGAAGCTTTCTTT
TRBV6-2/TRBV6-3	NA	TRBJ1-1	many	CASSYVAVNTEAFF	TGTGCCAGCAGTTACGTGGCGGTCAACACTGAAGCTTTCTTT
TRBV12-5	TRBD1	TRBJ2-7	many	CASGLILGQVGVYEQYF	TGTGCTAGTGGTTTGATATTAGGACAGGTGGGAGTCTACGAGCAGTACTTC
TRBV30	NA	TRBJ2-2	NA	CAANWRATGELFF	TGTGCCGCGAATTGGAGGGCCACCGGGGAGCTGTTTTTT
TRBV4-1	NA	TRBJ1-2	many	CASSQRDGYNYGYTF	TGCGCCAGCAGCCAACGGGACGGATACAACTATGGCTACACCTTC
TRBV10-3	TRBD1	TRBJ2-7	many	CASVEGQGYEQYF	TGTGCCAGCGTGGAGGGACAGGGATACGAGCAGTACTTC
TRBV6-2/TRBV6-3	TRBD1	TRBJ1-5	many	CASSYSVQGQGDQPQHF	TGTGCCAGCAGTTACTCGGTACAGGGACAGGGGGATCAGCCCCAGCATTTT
TRBV25-1	NA	TRBJ2-5	few	CASRGEETQYF	TGTGCCAGCAGGGGCGAAGAGACCCAGTACTTC
TRBV9	NA	TRBJ1-5	many	CASSVDGLGQPQHF	TGTGCCAGCAGCGTAGACGGTTTAGGGCAGCCCCAGCATTTT
TRBV7-8	TRBD2	TRBJ2-2	NA	CASSSSGSLGGELFF	TGTGCCAGCAGCTCGAGCGGGAGCTTGGGCGGGGAGCTGTTTTTT
TRBV7-8	TRBD2	TRBJ2-7	many	CASSLVGASGRWYEQYF	TGTGCCAGCAGCTTAGTGGGGGCTAGCGGGAGGTGGTACGAGCAGTACTTC
TRBV6-5	TRBD1	TRBJ2-7	NA	CASSSSGTGVHEQYF	TGTGCCAGCAGTTCTTCCGGGACAGGGGTACACGAGCAGTACTTC
TRBV7-8	NA	TRBJ2-7	many	CASSLRTTHYEQYF	TGTGCCAGCAGCTTACGGACTACACACTACGAGCAGTACTTC
TRBV6-2/TRBV6-3	NA	TRBJ2-5	many	CASSWFGRETQYF	TGTGCCAGCAGTTGGTTTGGCAGAGAGACCCAGTACTTC
TRBV6-5	NA	TRBJ2-7	NA	CASSLTDRTGGYEQYF	TGTGCCAGCAGTTTGACCGACAGGACGGGGGGCTACGAGCAGTACTTC
TRBV12-3/TRBV12-4	NA	TRBJ2-7	many	CASSPAHRRDAYEQYF	TGTGCCAGCAGTCCCGCTCATAGGAGGGATGCCTACGAGCAGTACTTC
TRBV28	NA	TRBJ1-1	NA	CASSLMQGDTEAFF	TGTGCCAGCAGTTTAATGCAGGGCGACACTGAAGCTTTCTTT
TRBV15	TRBD1	TRBJ1-1	many	CATSRGDRRGAEAFF	TGTGCCACCAGCAGGGGGGACAGGCGTGGGGCTGAAGCTTTCTTT
TRBV7-9	NA	TRBJ2-2	many	CASSPTGPGELFF	TGTGCCAGCAGCCCCACAGGGCCCGGGGAGCTGTTTTTT
TRBV10-3	NA	TRBJ1-5	many	CAISGDGNQPQHF	TGTGCCATCAGTGGCGACGGGAATCAGCCCCAGCATTTT
TRBV7-2	NA	TRBJ2-7	many	CASIPLGDTPPYF	TGTGCCAGCATCCCCTTGGGGGACACTCCACCGTACTTC
TRBV15	TRBD1	TRBJ2-7	many	CATSSTGGAYEQYF	TGTGCCACCAGCAGCACAGGGGGCGCGTACGAGCAGTACTTC
TRBV28	NA	TRBJ1-1	many	CASSYTTGTTEAFF	TGTGCCAGCAGCTATACCACGGGTACCACTGAAGCTTTCTTT
TRBV24-1	NA	TRBJ2-5	many	CATSDLLDHQETQYF	TGTGCCACCAGTGATTTGTTAGACCACCAAGAGACCCAGTACTTC
TRBV6-2/TRBV6-3	NA	TRBJ2-7	many	CASSYSFETAFSSYEQYF	TGTGCCAGCAGTTACTCCTTCGAGACAGCCTTTAGCTCCTACGAGCAGTACTTC
TRBV6-5	TRBD1	TRBJ1-2	NA	CASSYADRGYGYTF	TGTGCCAGCAGTTACGCGGACAGGGGTTATGGCTACACCTTC
TRBV7-2	NA	TRBJ1-1	many	CASSFRGLTEAFF	TGTGCCAGCAGCTTTCGGGGACTCACTGAAGCTTTCTTT
TRBV6-1	NA	TRBJ1-2	many	CASTRGIGNYGYTF	TGTGCCAGCACCAGGGGTATAGGAAACTATGGCTACACCTTC
TRBV4-2	NA	TRBJ2-5	many	CASSQVSPPEAQYF	TGTGCCAGCAGCCAAGTTTCTCCACCTGAGGCCCAGTACTTC
TRBV11-1	TRBD1	TRBJ2-2	NA	CASIPGTGLHANTGELFF	TGTGCCAGCATCCCCGGGACAGGGCTACACGCGAACACCGGGGAGCTGTTTTTT
TRBV18	NA	TRBJ2-2	few	CASSGQHGELFF	TGTGCCAGCTCCGGACAGCACGGGGAGCTGTTTTTT
TRBV15	NA	TRBJ1-1	many	CATGGIKNTEAFF	TGTGCCACCGGGGGAATAAAGAACACTGAAGCTTTCTTT
TRBV6-2/TRBV6-3	NA	TRBJ2-2	many	CASSYQWGTGELFF	TGTGCCAGCAGTTACCAGTGGGGAACCGGGGAGCTGTTTTTT
TRBV18	TRBD2	TRBJ2-7	many	CASSPGYGLAGKQYF	TGTGCCAGCTCACCAGGGTACGGACTAGCGGGGAAGCAGTACTTC
TRBV2	TRBD1	TRBJ1-2	many	CASTPDREGYGYTF	TGTGCCAGCACTCCGGACAGGGAGGGCTATGGCTACACCTTC
TRBV20-1	TRBD2	TRBJ2-5	many	CSARDLLAGETQYF	TGCAGTGCTAGAGATCTCCTAGCGGGGGAGACCCAGTACTTC
TRBV30	NA	TRBJ1-5	many	CAWSGQWGEANQPQHF	TGTGCCTGGAGTGGCCAATGGGGAGAGGCGAATCAGCCCCAGCATTTT
TRBV14	TRBD2	TRBJ2-7	NA	CASSPIKRGTSGRKWEVYEQCF	TGTGCCAGCAGCCCGATAAAACGGGGGACTAGCGGGAGAAAATGGGAGGTTTACGAGCAGTGCTTC
TRBV2	TRBD1	TRBJ2-2	many	CASRGQGANTGELFF	TGTGCCAGCAGGGGACAGGGGGCTAACACCGGGGAGCTGTTTTTT
TRBV10-3	TRBD2	TRBJ2-7	many	CAIRGTSEDEQYF	TGTGCCATCAGAGGGACTAGCGAAGACGAGCAGTACTTC
TRBV27	NA	TRBJ2-5	many	CASSARGTARPQETQYF	TGTGCCAGCAGCGCCCGGGGGACCGCCCGGCCTCAAGAGACCCAGTACTTC
TRBV12-3/TRBV12-4	TRBD1	TRBJ2-5	many	CASSFRFGQGTETQYF	TGTGCCAGCAGTTTTAGGTTTGGACAGGGCACAGAGACCCAGTACTTC
TRBV6-5	NA	TRBJ1-2	many	CASTVTGGTYTF	TGTGCCAGCACCGTAACCGGGGGAACCTACACCTTC
TRBV6-5	TRBD1	TRBJ1-2	many	CASSSTGAGGYTF	TGTGCCAGCAGCTCCACAGGGGCTGGCGGCTACACCTTC
TRBV10-3	NA	TRBJ1-2	many	CAIEAGTGGYTF	TGTGCCATCGAAGCCGGGACGGGTGGCTACACCTTC
TRBV28	NA	TRBJ2-5	many	CASSTGTGGVGETQYF	TGTGCCAGCAGTACCGGAACCGGCGGCGTGGGGGAGACCCAGTACTTC
TRBV20-1	NA	TRBJ1-2	NA	CSAIGAGGTGYTF	TGCAGTGCTATTGGGGCTGGGGGTACTGGCTACACCTTC
TRBV6-5	TRBD1	TRBJ1-2	NA	CASTSDRSFLYGYTF	TGTGCCAGCACTTCGGACAGGTCCTTTCTCTATGGCTACACCTTC
TRBV30	NA	TRBJ2-1	many	CAWSGTDKIYNEQFF	TGTGCCTGGAGTGGCACGGACAAAATCTACAATGAGCAGTTCTTC
TRBV12-3/TRBV12-4	NA	TRBJ2-7	many	CASSFHPYEQYF	TGTGCCAGCAGTTTCCATCCCTACGAGCAGTACTTC
TRBV5-1	TRBD2	TRBJ2-2	NA	CASSYRLAGAIGELFF	TGCGCCAGCAGCTATAGACTAGCGGGAGCCATCGGGGAGCTGTTTTTT